The 21 T cell receptor beta chains in this list originate from one sample, sequenced in a study of T cell responses to AZD1222 COVID-19 vaccine. Sequencing was performed with immunoSEQ multiplex PCR; in TCRdb, only in-frame clones are kept and a portion is missing. The sample consists of 45,000 to 55,000 clones, approximately 79% of them appearing once. The sequencing used peripheral blood, collected on day 0 of MenACWY control vaccination. The source is an adult in good health.

This sequence joins TRBV28 and TRBJ2-6; D is undetermined. V lost 4 bases to trimming and J lost 4 bases, with 20 bases between them. The length of the CDR3 is 18 residues. Looked up from germline, CDR1 is MDHEN and CDR2 is SYDVKM. The CDR3 is CASSSNLELLEGANVLTF. The CDR3 DNA follows: TGTGCCAGCAGTTCCAATCTGGAGCTCTTGGAAGGGGCCAACGTCCTGACTTTC.

This clone has a handful of counts. The chain recombines TRBV11-2 with TRBJ2-7; TRBD1 is a possible D gene (5 bases). Germline loops: CDR1 SGHAT, CDR2 FQNNGV. The germline V and J ends were trimmed by 1 base and 0 bases, with 7 bases remaining between them. The CDR3 covers 14 residues. CDR3 residues: CASSLGDSSYEQYF. DNA for the CDR3: TGTGCCAGCAGCTTAGGAGACAGCTCCTACGAGCAGTACTTC.

This clone is a singleton in its sample. The chain carries TRBV7-7 and TRBJ2-5; D may be TRBD1 (7 bases). V was clipped by 5 bases and J by 2 bases, with 12 bases between them. Germline CDR1 SSHAT, CDR2 FNYEAQ (reference sequence). The CDR3 is 14 residues long. The CDR3 loop reads CASSRGTVQETQYF. The CDR3 bases are TGTGCCAGCAGCCGCGGGACAGTACAAGAGACCCAGTACTTC.

This clone was detected only once. The chain recombines TRBV14 with TRBJ2-1; D is possibly TRBD1 or TRBD2 (5 bases each). The V and J ends lost 5 bases and 0 bases respectively, with 17 bases between them. The length of the CDR3 is 17 residues. Germline assignment: CDR1 SGHDN and CDR2 FVKESK. CDR3 sequence: CASSSWGRRSSYNEQFF. In DNA, the CDR3 is TGTGCCAGCAGCTCATGGGGACGCCGGAGCTCCTACAATGAGCAGTTCTTC.

CDR3 residues: CAWSVVSNTEAFF. The CDR3 DNA reads as TGTGCCTGGAGTGTAGTCTCGAACACTGAAGCTTTCTTT. The chain uses TRBV30 and TRBJ1-1; D remains ambiguous. The V gene lost 0 bases and the J gene lost 1 base, with 6 bases spanning the gap. The germline V gene encodes CDR1 GTSNPN and CDR2 SVGIG (reference sequence). This CDR3 comprises 13 residues. The full variable domain, completed using reference TRBV30 and TRBJ1-1, is SQTIHQWPATLVQPVGSPLSLECTVEGTSNPNLYWYRQAAGRGLQLLFYSVGIGQISSEVPQNLSASRPQDRQFILSSKKLLLSDSGFYLCAWSVVSNTEAFFGQGTRLTVV.

This chain joins TRBV2 and TRBJ1-5, with a weak D call TRBD1 (6 bases). V lost 6 bases to trimming and J lost 8 bases, with 14 bases between them. Germline CDR1 SNHLY, CDR2 FYNNEI. This CDR3 has 13 amino acids. The CDR3 reads CASSHEGGEPQHF. CDR3 sequence (DNA): TGTGCCAGCAGCCACGAGGGGGGAGAGCCCCAGCATTTT.

The V call is TRBV6-7, the J call TRBJ2-3, with D unresolved. Being an ORF, TRBV6-7 has a function that is uncertain. V was cut by 1 base and J by 5 bases, with 10 bases left in between. The CDR3 spans 14 residues. The chain's CDR3 is CASSYLHSEDTQYF. The DNA for the CDR3 is TGTGCCAGCAGTTACTTACACAGTGAAGATACGCAGTATTTT.

This clone occurred once. The chain couples TRBV9 to TRBJ2-3; possibly TRBD2 for D (6 bases). Germline CDR1 is SGDLS and CDR2 is YYNGEE. V was shortened by 1 base and J by 5 bases, with 11 bases between the two germline ends. This CDR3 has 14 residues. CDR3 nucleotide sequence: TGTGCCAGCAGCGTATCGGGGGTTTTAGATACGCAGTATTTT. Amino acids: CASSVSGVLDTQYF.

This clone was found once. The V gene is TRBV4-1, the J gene TRBJ1-5, with D possibly TRBD1 on 5 matching bases. The CDR3 runs 15 residues. V shed 5 bases and J shed 4 bases, with 15 bases lying between them. Per the germline V gene, CDR1 is MGHRA and CDR2 is YSYEKL. The CDR3 region has the DNA TGCGCCAGCAGCTGGGCGTCTACAGGAAATCAGCCCCAGCATTTT. This sequence encodes CASSWASTGNQPQHF.

The chain recombines TRBV3-1 (or the pseudogene TRBV3-2) with TRBJ1-1; 7 bases line up with TRBD1. Germline loops: CDR1 LGHDT, CDR2 YNNKEL (reference sequence). This CDR3 comprises 16 residues. V shed 0 bases and J 2 bases; nucleotides not matched to a gene: 6. Here the CDR3 reads CASSQDWGTDNTEAFF. CDR3 nucleotides: TGTGCCAGCAGCCAAGATTGGGGGACAGATAACACTGAAGCTTTCTTT.

There are a few counts of this clone. Since a much larger clone is just one base distant, this may be a read error. The CDR3 DNA reads as TGTGCCAGCAGCGCCCGGGGGGGGGCGGGCGGGGAGCTGTTTTTT. It specifies CASSARGGAGGELFF. The genes are TRBV3-1 (or the pseudogene TRBV3-2) and TRBJ2-2; 8 nucleotides line up with TRBD2. The CDR3 has 15 amino acids. The trim removed 5 bases at V and 7 bases at J, leaving 9 bases unmatched. Germline assignment: CDR1 LGHDT and CDR2 YNNKEL (reference sequence).

This sequence joins TRBV6-5 and TRBJ1-6; 7 bases align to TRBD1. From germline, CDR1 is MNHEY and CDR2 SVGAGI. There are 15 residues in the CDR3. V trimming: 7 bases; J trimming: 7 bases; junction bases outside the gene matches: 10. The CDR3 region has the DNA TGTGCCAGCACTGGCTCACAGGGGTACAATTCACCCCTCCACTTT. This gives the protein CASTGSQGYNSPLHF.

In this sample, this clone turned up once. The chain employs TRBV14 and TRBJ1-4; maybe TRBD1 (6 bases). The CDR3 is made up of 15 amino acids. Germline CDR1 and CDR2: SGHDN and FVKESK. V lost 4 bases and J 9 bases, leaving 18 bases between the germline ends. The CDR3 spells CASSPGMIQGQKLFF. The CDR3 DNA reads as TGTGCCAGCAGCCCGGGCATGATTCAGGGGCAAAAACTGTTTTTT.

This clone was seen repeatedly, ten times or more. V is TRBV3-1 (or the pseudogene TRBV3-2) and J is TRBJ2-1; D possibly uses TRBD1 or TRBD2 (5 bases each). Per the germline V gene, CDR1 is LGHDT and CDR2 is YNNKEL (reference sequence). The CDR3 extends over 17 amino acids. Trimming pared 3 bases from V and 10 bases from J, leaving 25 bases between. CDR3 sequence reads: CASSHSRLDTGQVEQFF. In DNA, the CDR3 is TGTGCCAGCAGCCATTCCCGGTTAGATACGGGGCAGGTGGAGCAGTTCTTC.

The chain employs TRBV7-9 and TRBJ2-5; TRBD2 agrees at 7 bases. Germline trimming cut 4 bases from V and 2 bases from J; bases unmatched to any gene: 7. The CDR3 has 15 amino acids. Germline-derived CDR1 and CDR2 are SEHNR and FQNEAQ (reference sequence). The DNA of the CDR3 is TGTGCCAGCAGCTCCGGGAGGCTGTCGCAAGAGACCCAGTACTTC. Its protein product is CASSSGRLSQETQYF.

J is TRBJ1-3 and V is TRBV3-1 (or the pseudogene TRBV3-2); tentative D call: TRBD1 (5 bases). V shed 6 bases and J shed 6 bases, with 18 bases lying between them. This CDR3 contains 15 residues. Germline V gives CDR1 LGHDT, CDR2 YNNKEL (reference sequence). Here the CDR3 DNA reads TGTGCCAGCAGTCCCAAGGCGGGGGGTTCAAACACCATATATTTT. It translates to CASSPKAGGSNTIYF.

V usage is TRBV4-1 and J usage is TRBJ2-3; perhaps TRBD2 as D (5 bases). V was cut by 0 bases and J by 6 bases, with 22 bases left in between. Germline values: CDR1 MGHRA, CDR2 YSYEKL. The CDR3 covers 18 residues. The CDR3: CASSQDSVVGGHVDTQYF. Written as DNA, the CDR3 is TGCGCCAGCAGCCAAGATTCGGTTGTTGGCGGGCACGTGGATACGCAGTATTTT.

This clone showed up just a few times. Other nucleotide sequences from this sample produce the same CDR3. The chain couples TRBV14 to TRBJ2-2; D remains unclear. The CDR3 length is 14 residues. Trimming cost V 4 bases and J 4 bases, with 10 bases left between them. Germline-derived CDR1 and CDR2 are SGHDN and FVKESK. The CDR3 loop reads CASSPRVGTGELFF. The CDR3 nucleotides are TGTGCCAGCAGCCCAAGGGTTGGCACCGGGGAGCTGTTTTTT.

The chain carries TRBV6-5 and TRBJ2-6; 7 nucleotides line up with TRBD2. V lost 4 bases to trimming and J lost 0 bases; unmatched junction nucleotides: 0. The CDR3 is 15 residues long. The germline V gene encodes CDR1 MNHEY and CDR2 SVGAGI. The CDR3 loop reads CASSWTSSGANVLTF. Written as DNA, the CDR3 is TGTGCCAGCAGTTGGACTAGCTCTGGGGCCAACGTCCTGACTTTC.

As regards this clone: This CDR3 is also generated by other DNA sequences in the sample. The chain is built from TRBV5-1 and TRBJ1-2, with 7 positions matching TRBD1. CDR3 size: 13 residues. Trimming removed 0 bases from V and 8 bases from J; junction bases left unmatched: 4. Germline V gene lookup returns CDR1 SGHRS and CDR2 YFSETQ. Here the CDR3 DNA reads TGCGCCAGCAGCTTGGGGACAGGCGGAGGCTACACCTTC. This sequence encodes CASSLGTGGGYTF. The full variable domain, completed using reference TRBV5-1 and TRBJ1-2, is KAGVTQTPRYLIKTRGQQVTLSCSPISGHRSVSWYQQTPGQGLQFLFEYFSETQRNKGNFPGRFSGRQFSNSRSEMNVSTLELGDSALYLCASSLGTGGGYTFGSGTRLTVV.

The gene calls are TRBV10-2 and TRBJ2-6; D not certain. The germline V and J ends were trimmed by 0 bases and 0 bases, with 6 bases remaining between them. In germline, CDR1 is WSHSY, CDR2 SAAADI. The CDR3 is made up of 16 amino acids. The CDR3: CASSESVSSGANVLTF. The DNA for the CDR3 is TGCGCCAGCAGTGAGTCGGTCAGCTCTGGGGCCAACGTCCTGACTTTC.